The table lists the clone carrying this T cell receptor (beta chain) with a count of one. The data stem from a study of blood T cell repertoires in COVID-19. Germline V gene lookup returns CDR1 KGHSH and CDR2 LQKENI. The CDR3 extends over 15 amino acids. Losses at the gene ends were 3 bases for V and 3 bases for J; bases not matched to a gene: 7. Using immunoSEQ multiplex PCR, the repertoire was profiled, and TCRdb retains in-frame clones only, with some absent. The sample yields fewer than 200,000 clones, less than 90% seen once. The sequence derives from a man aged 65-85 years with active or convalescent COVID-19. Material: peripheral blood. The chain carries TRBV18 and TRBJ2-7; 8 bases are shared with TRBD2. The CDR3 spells CASSPQGAGDYEQYF. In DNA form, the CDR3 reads TGTGCCAGCTCACCCCAGGGAGCGGGAGACTACGAGCAGTACTTC.